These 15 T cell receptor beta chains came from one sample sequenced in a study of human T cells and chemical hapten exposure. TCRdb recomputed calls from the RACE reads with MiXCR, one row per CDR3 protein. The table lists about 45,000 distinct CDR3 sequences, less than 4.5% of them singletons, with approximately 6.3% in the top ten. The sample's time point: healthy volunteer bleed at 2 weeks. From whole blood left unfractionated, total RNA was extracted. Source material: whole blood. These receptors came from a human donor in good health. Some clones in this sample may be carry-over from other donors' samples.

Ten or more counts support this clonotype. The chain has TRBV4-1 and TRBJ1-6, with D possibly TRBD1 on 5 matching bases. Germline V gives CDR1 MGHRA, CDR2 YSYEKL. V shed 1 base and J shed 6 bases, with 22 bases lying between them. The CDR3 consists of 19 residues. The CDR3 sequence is CASSQVDMGLLRLNSPLHF. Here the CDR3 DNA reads TGCGCCAGCAGCCAAGTGGATATGGGGCTCCTCCGACTTAATTCACCCCTCCACTTT.

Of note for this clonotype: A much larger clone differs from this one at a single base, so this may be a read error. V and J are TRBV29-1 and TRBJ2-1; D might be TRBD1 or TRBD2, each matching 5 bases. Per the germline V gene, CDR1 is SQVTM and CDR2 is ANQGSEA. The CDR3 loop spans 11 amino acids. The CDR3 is CRVKGTNEQFF. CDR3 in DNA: TGCAGGGTGAAAGGGACGAATGAGCAGTTCTTC.

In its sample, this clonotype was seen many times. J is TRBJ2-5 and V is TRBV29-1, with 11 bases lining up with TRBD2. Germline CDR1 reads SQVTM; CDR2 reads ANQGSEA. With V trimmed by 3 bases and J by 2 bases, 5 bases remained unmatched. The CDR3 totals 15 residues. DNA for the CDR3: TGCAGCGTTGACGGGACTAGCGGTTGGCAAGAGACCCAGTACTTC. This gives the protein CSVDGTSGWQETQYF. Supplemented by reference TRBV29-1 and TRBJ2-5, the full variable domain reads SAVISQKPSRDICQRGTSLTIQCQVDSQVTMMFWYRQQPGQSLTLIATANQGSEATYESGFVIDKFPISRPNLTFSTLTVSNMSPEDSSIYLCSVDGTSGWQETQYFGPGTRLLVL.

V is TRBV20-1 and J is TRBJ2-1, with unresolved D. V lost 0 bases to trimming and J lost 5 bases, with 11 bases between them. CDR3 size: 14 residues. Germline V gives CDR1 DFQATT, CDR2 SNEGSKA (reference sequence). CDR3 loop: CSARDPFNHNEQFF. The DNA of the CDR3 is TGCAGTGCTAGAGATCCATTCAATCACAATGAGCAGTTCTTC.

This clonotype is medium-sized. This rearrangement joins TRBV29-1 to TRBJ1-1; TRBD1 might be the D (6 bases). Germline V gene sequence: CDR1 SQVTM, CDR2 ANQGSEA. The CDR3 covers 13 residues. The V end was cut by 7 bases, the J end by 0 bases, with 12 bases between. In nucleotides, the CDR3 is TGCAGCGGGGTGGACAGCATGAACACTGAAGCTTTCTTT. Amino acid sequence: CSGVDSMNTEAFF.

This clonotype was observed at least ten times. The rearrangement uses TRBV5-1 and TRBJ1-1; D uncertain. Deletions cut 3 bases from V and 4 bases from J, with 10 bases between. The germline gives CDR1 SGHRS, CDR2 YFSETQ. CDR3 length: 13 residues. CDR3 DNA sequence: TGCGCCAGCAGCTCAGGAGGGAGCACTGAAGCTTTCTTT. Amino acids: CASSSGGSTEAFF.

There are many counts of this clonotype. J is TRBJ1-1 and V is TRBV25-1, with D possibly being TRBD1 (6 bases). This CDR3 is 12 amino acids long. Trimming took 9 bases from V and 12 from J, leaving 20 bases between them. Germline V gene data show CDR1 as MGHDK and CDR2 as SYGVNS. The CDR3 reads CASRNLQGLPFF. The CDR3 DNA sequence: TGTGCCAGTCGTAACCTTCAGGGGCTTCCTTTCTTT.

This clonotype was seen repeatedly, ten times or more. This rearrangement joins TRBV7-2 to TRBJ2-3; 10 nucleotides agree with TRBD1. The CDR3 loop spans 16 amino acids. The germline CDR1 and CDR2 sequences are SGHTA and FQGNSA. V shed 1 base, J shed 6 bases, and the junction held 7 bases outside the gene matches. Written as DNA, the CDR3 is TGTGCCAGCAGCTTAGTAGGGACAGGGGTTCAGGATACGCAGTATTTT. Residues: CASSLVGTGVQDTQYF.

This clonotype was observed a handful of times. As DNA, the CDR3 is TGTGCCATCAGTGAATCGGGCCTATACAATCCAGATACGCAGTATTTT. This translates into CAISESGLYNPDTQYF. The J gene is TRBJ2-3, the V gene TRBV10-3, with D uncertain. Trimming took 3 bases from V and 4 from J, leaving 17 bases between them. This CDR3 contains 16 residues. Germline assignment: CDR1 ENHRY and CDR2 SYGVKD.

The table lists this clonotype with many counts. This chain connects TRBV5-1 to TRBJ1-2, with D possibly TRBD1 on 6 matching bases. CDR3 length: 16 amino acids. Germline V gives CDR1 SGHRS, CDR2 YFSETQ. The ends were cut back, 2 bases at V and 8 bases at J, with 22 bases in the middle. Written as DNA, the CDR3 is TGCGCCAGCAGCTTTTGGTCGGTCGGGGGGGCAAGCGGCTACACCTTC. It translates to CASSFWSVGGASGYTF. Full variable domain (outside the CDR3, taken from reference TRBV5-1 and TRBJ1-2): KAGVTQTPRYLIKTRGQQVTLSCSPISGHRSVSWYQQTPGQGLQFLFEYFSETQRNKGNFPGRFSGRQFSNSRSEMNVSTLELGDSALYLCASSFWSVGGASGYTFGSGTRLTVV.

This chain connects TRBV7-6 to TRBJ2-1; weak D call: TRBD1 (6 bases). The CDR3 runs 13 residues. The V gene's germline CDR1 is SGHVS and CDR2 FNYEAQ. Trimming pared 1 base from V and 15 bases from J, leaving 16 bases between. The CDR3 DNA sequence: TGTGCCAGCAGCTTAGTTGTCGACAGGCAGGTGTTCTTC. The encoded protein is CASSLVVDRQVFF.

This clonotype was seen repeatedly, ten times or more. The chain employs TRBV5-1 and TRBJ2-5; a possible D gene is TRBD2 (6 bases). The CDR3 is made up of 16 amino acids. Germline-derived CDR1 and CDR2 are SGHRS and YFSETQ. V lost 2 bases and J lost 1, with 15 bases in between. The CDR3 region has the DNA TGCGCCAGCAGCTTCGCCCGGGGGACGCTCCAAGAGACCCAGTACTTC. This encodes CASSFARGTLQETQYF.

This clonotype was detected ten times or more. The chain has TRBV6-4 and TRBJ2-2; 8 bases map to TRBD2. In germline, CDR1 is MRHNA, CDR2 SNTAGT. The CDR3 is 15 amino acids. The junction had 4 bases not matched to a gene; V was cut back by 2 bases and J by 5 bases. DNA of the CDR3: TGTGCCAGCAGTGACGGGGTAGCGGGGACCGGGGAGCTGTTTTTT. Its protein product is CASSDGVAGTGELFF.

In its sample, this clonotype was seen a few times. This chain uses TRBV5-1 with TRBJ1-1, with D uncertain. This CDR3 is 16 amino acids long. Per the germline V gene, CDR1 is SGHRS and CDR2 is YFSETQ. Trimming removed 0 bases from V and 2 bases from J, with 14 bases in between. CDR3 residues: CASSLDQGPINTEAFF. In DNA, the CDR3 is TGCGCCAGCAGCTTGGATCAAGGCCCTATTAACACTGAAGCTTTCTTT.

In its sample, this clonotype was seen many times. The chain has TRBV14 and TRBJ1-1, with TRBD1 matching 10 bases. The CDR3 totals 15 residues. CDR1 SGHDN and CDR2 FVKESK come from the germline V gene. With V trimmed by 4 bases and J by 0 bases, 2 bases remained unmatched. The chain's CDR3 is CASSRQGALNTEAFF. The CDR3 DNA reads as TGTGCCAGCAGCCGACAGGGGGCCCTGAACACTGAAGCTTTCTTT.